One sample yielded the 29 T cell receptor beta chains listed below, sequenced in a study of blood T cell repertoires in COVID-19. The assay was immunoSEQ multiplex PCR, and TCRdb's table has in-frame clones only and misses some. The repertoire holds about 380,000 clones, with roughly four fifths as singletons. Sequencing was carried out using peripheral blood. The receptors derive from a human donor with acute or convalescent COVID-19. The donor label of this sample is uncertain.

The rearrangement uses TRBV5-8 and TRBJ1-1; 9 bases line up with TRBD1. Trimming removed 2 bases from V and 3 bases from J; junction bases left unmatched: 5. Germline loops: CDR1 SGHTS, CDR2 YDEGEE. This CDR3 comprises 15 residues. The CDR3 sequence is CASSFGTGMDTEAFF. The DNA for the CDR3 is TGTGCCAGCAGCTTCGGGACAGGGATGGACACTGAAGCTTTCTTT.

The chain links TRBV27 to TRBJ2-2, with 10 bases that match TRBD2. The CDR3 loop spans 16 amino acids. V gave up 5 bases and J gave up 4 bases; unmatched junction bases: 7. The V gene's germline CDR1 is MNHEY and CDR2 SMNVEV (reference sequence). The CDR3 reads CASSRWSGGVTGELFF. CDR3 coding DNA: TGTGCCAGCAGTAGATGGAGCGGGGGGGTCACCGGGGAGCTGTTTTTT.

The V and J genes are TRBV29-1 and TRBJ2-3; 9 bases are a match to TRBD1. The CDR3 length is 16 residues. V lost 4 bases to trimming and J lost 0 bases; unmatched junction nucleotides: 8. Germline CDR1 and CDR2: SQVTM and ANQGSEA. The CDR3 DNA reads TGCAGCGTTGGGACGCCCGGGACAGGGAGCACAGATACGCAGTATTTT. Protein product: CSVGTPGTGSTDTQYF.

Only a few counts were recorded for this clone. This chain links TRBV27 with TRBJ2-3, with TRBD2 matching 13 bases. Germline V gene sequence: CDR1 MNHEY, CDR2 SMNVEV (reference sequence). V lost 2 bases and J lost 1; bases outside the gene matches: 9. The CDR3 length is 19 residues. DNA for the CDR3: TGTGCCAGCAGTTTAAGGGGACTAGCGGGATTCCGTGGCACAGATACGCAGTATTTT. Translation: CASSLRGLAGFRGTDTQYF.

The V gene is TRBV5-1, the J gene TRBJ2-5; D remains unclear. The V end was cut by 1 base, the J end by 1 base, with 5 bases between. The germline CDR1 and CDR2 sequences are SGHRS and YFSETQ. The CDR3 is made up of 13 amino acids. CDR3 region: CASSLSGQETQYF. CDR3 DNA: TGCGCCAGCAGCTTGTCGGGCCAAGAGACCCAGTACTTC.

The sample holds a few counts of this clone. The chain has TRBV6-5 and TRBJ1-2; D is possibly TRBD1 (6 bases). Germline-derived CDR1 and CDR2 are MNHEY and SVGAGI. This CDR3 contains 13 residues. Trimming left V 6 bases short and J 6 bases short, with 14 bases between. This CDR3 is CASRQGYRDGYTF. The CDR3 DNA is TGTGCCAGCAGGCAGGGGTACAGGGATGGCTACACCTTC.

This clone was seen once. This chain links TRBV6-4 with TRBJ1-2; 8 bases line up with TRBD1. Germline CDR1 MRHNA, CDR2 SNTAGT. The ends lost 5 bases at V and 2 bases at J; junction bases unmatched: 1. This CDR3 has 13 amino acids. Here the CDR3 reads CASSRTGNYGYTF. DNA for the CDR3: TGTGCCAGCAGTCGGACAGGGAACTATGGCTACACCTTC.

The chain combines TRBV30 with TRBJ1-2; D is uncertain. V was trimmed by 5 bases and J by 7 bases, leaving 17 bases between them. CDR1 GTSNPN and CDR2 SVGIG come from the germline V gene (reference sequence). This CDR3 is built from 13 residues. This CDR3 reads CAWSSGGSIGYTF. The CDR3 DNA follows: TGTGCCTGGTCTTCAGGTGGCTCTATTGGCTACACCTTC. Variable domain in full (rest from reference TRBV30 and TRBJ1-2): SQTIHQWPATLVQPVGSPLSLECTVEGTSNPNLYWYRQAAGRGLQLLFYSVGIGQISSEVPQNLSASRPQDRQFILSSKKLLLSDSGFYLCAWSSGGSIGYTFGSGTRLTVV.

This chain uses TRBV5-4 with TRBJ2-3, with a possible D match to TRBD1 (6 bases). CDR3 size: 12 residues. V dropped 4 bases and J dropped 4 bases, with 7 bases sitting between them. Germline V lookup: CDR1 SGHNT, CDR2 YYREEE (reference sequence). For the CDR3, the DNA is TGTGCCAGCAGCAGGGGGTCAGATACGCAGTATTTT. Encoded protein: CASSRGSDTQYF.

This sequence joins TRBV7-2 and TRBJ2-7; 9 positions match TRBD1. Germline trimming cut 6 bases from V and 10 bases from J; bases unmatched to any gene: 7. Germline loops: CDR1 SGHTA, CDR2 FQGNSA. The CDR3 has 12 amino acids. CDR3 sequence (DNA): TGTGCCAGCAGTCCTGACAGGGGGGCTCAGTACTTC. Translation: CASSPDRGAQYF. The variable domain in full, with the rest retrieved from reference TRBV7-2 and TRBJ2-7, is GAGVSQSPSNKVTEKGKDVELRCDPISGHTALYWYRQSLGQGLEFLIYFQGNSAPDKSGLPSDRFSAERTGGSVSTLTIQRTQQEDSAVYLCASSPDRGAQYFGPGTRLTVT.

This clone occurred once. The chain has TRBV30 and TRBJ1-1; D unclear. CDR3 size: 11 residues. From germline, CDR1 is GTSNPN and CDR2 SVGIG (reference sequence). V lost 7 bases and J lost 0, with 6 bases in between. In DNA, the CDR3 is TGTGCCTCCCACATGAACACTGAAGCTTTCTTT. It specifies CASHMNTEAFF.

This chain uses TRBV27 with TRBJ2-1; possibly TRBD2 for D (5 bases). Trimming shortened V by 4 bases and J by 10 bases, and 20 bases separated the two germline ends. The CDR3 runs 15 residues. CDR1 and CDR2 (germline): MNHEY, SMNVEV (reference sequence). This CDR3 reads CASSSSFGLTGEQFF. CDR3 DNA sequence: TGTGCCAGCAGTTCCTCCTTCGGACTCACGGGAGAGCAGTTCTTC.

The chain recombines TRBV6-4 with TRBJ2-3; 8 bases agree with TRBD1. Germline CDR1 is MRHNA and CDR2 is SNTAGT. The trim removed 6 bases at V and 2 bases at J, leaving 4 bases unmatched. This CDR3 region has 14 residues. The CDR3 coding sequence is TGTGCCAGCAGCCCGGGACAGGCCACAGATACGCAGTATTTT. Translation: CASSPGQATDTQYF.

J is TRBJ1-2 and V is TRBV30; tentatively, D is TRBD1 (5 bases). Germline V gene lookup returns CDR1 GTSNPN and CDR2 SVGIG (reference sequence). The CDR3 spans 13 residues. Trimming took 1 base from V and 7 from J, leaving 13 bases between them. The CDR3 bases are TGTGCCTGGAGTGCTTCCCAGGGTACTGGCTACACCTTC. Residues: CAWSASQGTGYTF.

This clone was counted only a few times. This chain links TRBV19 with TRBJ2-7, with a possible D match to TRBD2 (6 bases). The germline V gene has CDR1 LNHDA and CDR2 SQIVND (reference sequence). V lost 5 bases to trimming and J lost 1 base, with 18 bases between them. The CDR3 extends over 16 amino acids. As DNA, the CDR3 is TGTGCCAGTAGTGGACGGGGACTTTTCAGTTCCTACGAGCAGTACTTC. Amino acids: CASSGRGLFSSYEQYF.

Only one count was recorded for this clone. V gene TRBV9 combines with J gene TRBJ2-7; 10 nucleotides line up with TRBD2. Germline CDR1 is SGDLS and CDR2 is YYNGEE. CDR3 length: 16 amino acids. V was pared by 4 bases and J by 5 bases, with 12 bases of the junction left unmatched. The CDR3 loop is CASSPRLAGVSHEQYF. Here the CDR3 DNA reads TGTGCCAGCAGCCCCCGCCTAGCGGGAGTTAGCCACGAGCAGTACTTC.

The chain recombines TRBV28 with TRBJ1-5; 9 positions agree with TRBD1. V shed 6 bases, J shed 4 bases, and the junction held 7 bases outside the gene matches. The CDR3 has 15 residues. The germline CDR1 and CDR2 sequences are MDHEN and SYDVKM. In nucleotides, the CDR3 is TGTGCCAGCAGAAGAGACAGGGGGTTGAATCAGCCCCAGCATTTT. This encodes CASRRDRGLNQPQHF.

The genes are TRBV28 and TRBJ1-2, with 7 bases matching TRBD1. The germline CDR1 and CDR2 sequences are MDHEN and SYDVKM. CDR3 length: 13 residues. The J segment lost 2 bases and the V segment lost 6 bases, leaving 3 bases of the junction unmatched. CDR3 protein: CASRSQGNYGYTF. DNA of the CDR3: TGTGCCAGCAGGTCACAGGGGAACTATGGCTACACCTTC.

This chain joins TRBV7-2 and TRBJ1-2; 7 nucleotides align to TRBD1. This CDR3 has 14 amino acids. Germline CDR1 SGHTA, CDR2 FQGNSA. The V and J ends lost 1 base and 8 bases, in that order; junction bases with no gene match: 7. The DNA of the CDR3 is TGTGCCAGCAGCTTAGGGAGTACAGGGGTAGGCTACACCTTC. Its protein is CASSLGSTGVGYTF.

This clone has just one count. The rearrangement joins TRBV6-5 to TRBJ1-2; 9 bases are a match to TRBD1. CDR1 and CDR2 (germline): MNHEY, SVGAGI. V dropped 6 bases and J dropped 8; count of bases not matched to a gene: 13. The CDR3 is made up of 15 amino acids. CDR3 sequence reads: CASSRVTQGAQGYTF. CDR3 in DNA: TGTGCCAGCAGCCGCGTGACACAGGGGGCGCAGGGCTACACCTTC.

This clone was counted only a few times. The rearrangement uses TRBV29-1 and TRBJ1-4; D not resolved. CDR1 and CDR2 from the germline V gene are SQVTM and ANQGSEA. The CDR3 contains 12 residues. The germline V and J ends were trimmed by 3 bases and 10 bases, with 12 bases remaining between them. CDR3 sequence reads: CSVEREMGKLFF. CDR3 nucleotide sequence: TGCAGCGTTGAGAGGGAGATGGGAAAACTGTTTTTT.

The chain combines TRBV19 with TRBJ2-7, with a possible D match to TRBD1 (5 bases). This CDR3 has 13 amino acids. Trimming took 1 base from V and 2 from J, leaving 6 bases between them. Germline V lookup: CDR1 LNHDA, CDR2 SQIVND (reference sequence). The CDR3 reads CASSIAGPYEQYF. Written as DNA, the CDR3 is TGTGCCAGTAGTATAGCAGGGCCCTACGAGCAGTACTTC.

Only one count was recorded for this clone. The chain combines TRBV27 with TRBJ2-7; 9 bases map to TRBD2. CDR3 length equals 16 residues. Germline CDR1 MNHEY, CDR2 SMNVEV (reference sequence). J was trimmed by 0 bases and V by 6 bases; bases with no gene match: 9. CDR3 sequence reads: CASSKGLAWSSYEQYF. DNA for the CDR3: TGTGCCAGCAGCAAAGGACTAGCGTGGAGCTCCTACGAGCAGTACTTC.

The chain has TRBV18 and TRBJ2-2; possible D gene TRBD2, 6 bases. V was clipped by 2 bases and J by 3 bases, with 16 bases between them. The CDR3 spans 17 residues. Germline CDR1 is KGHSH and CDR2 is LQKENI. CDR3 bases: TGTGCCAGCTCACCAGGTATTAGCGGAGGGGACACCGGGGAGCTGTTTTTT. Amino acids: CASSPGISGGDTGELFF.

The chain couples TRBV6-5 to TRBJ1-2; D perhaps matches TRBD1 (5 bases). Germline-derived CDR1 and CDR2 are MNHEY and SVGAGI. The V end was cut by 4 bases, the J end by 5 bases, with 14 bases between. The CDR3 has 14 residues. The chain's CDR3 is CASSSVGGRYGYTF. In DNA, the CDR3 is TGTGCCAGCAGTTCCGTGGGGGGGAGGTATGGCTACACCTTC.

DNA for the CDR3: TGTGCCAGCAGCTTGGAACAGGGACGCGAGCAGTACTTC. This translates into CASSLEQGREQYF. The chain couples TRBV5-4 to TRBJ2-7; perhaps TRBD1 as D (6 bases). Trimming removed 0 bases from V and 6 bases from J, with 10 bases in between. The CDR3 extends over 13 amino acids. Germline V lookup: CDR1 SGHNT, CDR2 YYREEE (reference sequence).

The V call is TRBV6-5, the J call TRBJ2-1; 10 nucleotides align to TRBD1. This CDR3 is 13 amino acids long. Germline CDR1 MNHEY, CDR2 SVGAGI. V trimming: 5 bases; J trimming: 7 bases; junction bases outside the gene matches: 2. The CDR3 coding sequence is TGTGCCAGCAGTAGGGACAGGGGAAATGAGCAGTTCTTC. Protein product: CASSRDRGNEQFF.

This clone has a count of ten or more. This chain links TRBV6-4 with TRBJ2-2, with D possibly TRBD2 on 5 matching bases. The CDR3 is 17 amino acids. Germline values: CDR1 MRHNA, CDR2 SNTAGT. V was clipped by 1 base and J by 0 bases, with 12 bases between them. The CDR3: CASSDYFTGTNTGELFF. In DNA, the CDR3 is TGTGCCAGCAGTGACTACTTTACGGGGACGAACACCGGGGAGCTGTTTTTT.

The chain recombines TRBV6-6 with TRBJ2-1; D unresolved. Per germline, CDR1 MNHNY and CDR2 SVGAGI (reference sequence). The CDR3 contains 15 residues. The V gene lost 2 bases and the J gene lost 6 bases, with 14 bases spanning the gap. The CDR3 coding sequence is TGTGCCAGCAGTTACGGTGGTAGCACCGCCAATGAGCAGTTCTTC. The encoded protein is CASSYGGSTANEQFF.